These 30 T cell receptor beta chains share one sample of origin, sequenced in a study of cytomegalovirus exposure and HLA in healthy donors. This PCR relied on a set of 60 Vbeta primers and 13 Jbeta primers. Measured with immunoSEQ multiplex PCR; TCRdb has only the in-frame clones, and not every one. Seen here are approximately 160,000 clones, roughly 77% observed once, and the top ten hold over 4.5%. Material for sequencing was PBMCs. These receptors all come from a male donor in good health and CMV-seronegative.

This chain uses TRBV11-3 with TRBJ1-2; D is undetermined. Germline V lookup: CDR1 SGHNT, CDR2 YENEEA. The CDR3 runs 8 residues. This CDR3 reads CGLADYTF. For the CDR3, the DNA is TGTGGGCTGGCGGACTACACCTTC.

Comments on this clone: Other DNA sequences in the sample encode the same CDR3. CDR3 DNA sequence: TGTGCCAGCATCCCGGGACTAGCGGGAGAGAGCTCCTACGAGCAGTACTTC. As protein: CASIPGLAGESSYEQYF. The chain is built from TRBV2 and TRBJ2-7; 14 bases match TRBD2. Germline V lookup: CDR1 SNHLY, CDR2 FYNNEI. The CDR3 is 17 amino acids. Trimming took 7 bases from V and 0 from J; bases not matched to a gene: 8.

The V gene is TRBV19, the J gene TRBJ2-5; D might be TRBD2 (5 bases). CDR1 is LNHDA, CDR2 SQIVND, per germline (reference sequence). Trimming left V 1 base short and J 5 bases short, with 11 bases between. This CDR3 has 14 residues. The CDR3 loop reads CASSIGTGSETQYF. DNA for the CDR3: TGTGCCAGTAGTATAGGGACGGGGTCTGAGACCCAGTACTTC. Using reference TRBV19 and TRBJ2-5 for the parts outside the CDR3, the full variable domain is DGGITQSPKYLFRKEGQNVTLSCEQNLNHDAMYWYRQDPGQGLRLIYYSQIVNDFQKGDIAEGYSVSREKKESFPLTVTSAQKNPTAFYLCASSIGTGSETQYFGPGTRLLVL.

The chain uses TRBV7-2 and TRBJ2-2; TRBD2 matches at 8 bases. V trimming: 5 bases; J trimming: 7 bases; junction bases outside the gene matches: 12. The CDR3 spans 16 residues. Germline V lookup: CDR1 SGHTA, CDR2 FQGNSA. CDR3 DNA sequence: TGTGCCAGCAGCCAGACGGAGGCGGGGGGTGGCGGGGAGCTGTTTTTT. This gives the protein CASSQTEAGGGGELFF.

The rearrangement links TRBV2 to TRBJ2-7, with a tentative D call TRBD1 (6 bases). V lost 8 bases, J lost 6 bases, and 23 bases lay in between. Germline assignment: CDR1 SNHLY and CDR2 FYNNEI. CDR3 length equals 15 residues. The DNA of the CDR3 is TGTGCCAGCCCCCGGAGATCAGGGGATCTATTCGAGCAGTACTTC. It encodes CASPRRSGDLFEQYF.

The sample holds a few counts of this clone. The rearrangement links TRBV28 to TRBJ1-1, with 9 bases fitting TRBD1. CDR3 length equals 15 residues. From germline, CDR1 is MDHEN and CDR2 SYDVKM. Unmatched junction bases numbered 5, after V lost 5 bases and J lost 1 base. CDR3 bases: TGTGCCAGCAGTCCGCCGGGACAGGGGAACACTGAAGCTTTCTTT. This translates into CASSPPGQGNTEAFF.

This clone was counted a single time. This chain joins TRBV5-1 and TRBJ2-1; no clear D. Between the trimmed V and J ends, which lost 4 bases and 0 bases, there was a span of 14 bases. The CDR3 spans 16 residues. The germline V gene encodes CDR1 SGHRS and CDR2 YFSETQ. As DNA, the CDR3 is TGCGCCAGCAGCCCCTCGGGTCGAGGCTCCTACAATGAGCAGTTCTTC. Translating it yields CASSPSGRGSYNEQFF.

This clone has just a few counts. This chain connects TRBV6-5 to TRBJ2-7; D is perhaps TRBD2 (5 bases). Germline CDR1 is MNHEY and CDR2 is SVGAGI. CDR3 length: 14 amino acids. Trimming pared 3 bases from V and 4 bases from J, leaving 13 bases between. The CDR3: CASSYGLTTYEQYF. The CDR3 DNA follows: TGTGCCAGCAGTTATGGACTCACAACATACGAGCAGTACTTC.

This clone occurred a few times. The gene calls are TRBV4-2 and TRBJ1-2; TRBD1 might be the D (6 bases). Trimming stripped 4 bases from V and 4 bases from J, with 19 bases between. Germline values: CDR1 LGHNA, CDR2 YNFKEQ. The CDR3 is 16 residues long. CDR3 region: CASSPSGGGRPYGYTF. CDR3 DNA: TGTGCCAGCAGCCCATCCGGGGGGGGCCGTCCCTATGGCTACACCTTC.

This rearrangement joins TRBV4-1 to TRBJ2-7, with 12 bases aligning to TRBD2. The CDR3 runs to 17 residues. J gave up 4 bases and V 0 bases, and 7 bases lay outside the gene matches. The germline V gene has CDR1 MGHRA and CDR2 YSYEKL. Here the CDR3 reads CASSQDYETSGGYEQYF. Written as DNA, the CDR3 is TGCGCCAGCAGCCAAGATTATGAAACTAGCGGGGGGTACGAGCAGTACTTC.

The V call is TRBV10-3, the J call TRBJ2-7; 7 nucleotides match TRBD1. The junction had 6 bases not matched to a gene; V was cut back by 6 bases and J by 1 base. The CDR3 runs to 14 residues. Germline values: CDR1 ENHRY, CDR2 SYGVKD. As DNA, the CDR3 is TGTGCCATCAGCCCCGGGACAGAATCCTACGAGCAGTACTTC. Protein product: CAISPGTESYEQYF.

The chain is built from TRBV7-9 and TRBJ1-6; possible D gene TRBD1, 6 bases. V shed 5 bases and J shed 8 bases, with 10 bases lying between them. This CDR3 comprises 13 residues. CDR1 SEHNR and CDR2 FQNEAQ come from the germline V gene (reference sequence). The CDR3 DNA sequence: TGTGCCAGCAGCATCAGGGGTTATTCACCCCTCCACTTT. Protein product: CASSIRGYSPLHF. Based on the CDR3 plus reference TRBV7-9 and TRBJ1-6, the full variable domain is DTGVSQNPRHKITKRGQNVTFRCDPISEHNRLYWYRQTLGQGPEFLTYFQNEAQLEKSRLLSDRFSAERPKGSFSTLEIQRTEQGDSAMYLCASSIRGYSPLHFGNGTRLTVT.

This clone has a single count. The CDR3 sequence is CASSTTGQGVYEQYF. The CDR3 DNA is TGTGCCAGCAGTACCACGGGACAGGGGGTCTACGAGCAGTACTTC. The rearrangement joins TRBV6-1 to TRBJ2-7, with 11 bases that match TRBD1. The V gene end was trimmed by 5 bases and the J gene end by 3 bases; junction bases not matched to a gene: 6. The CDR3 length is 15 residues. Per the germline V gene, CDR1 is MNHNS and CDR2 is SASEGT.

V is TRBV5-1 and J is TRBJ1-5; D not certain. This CDR3 region has 13 residues. Germline loops: CDR1 SGHRS, CDR2 YFSETQ. V shed 0 bases and J shed 5 bases, with 6 bases lying between them. In nucleotides, the CDR3 is TGCGCCAGCAGCTTGGGGCAGTATCAGCCCCAGCATTTT. This gives the protein CASSLGQYQPQHF.

V and J are TRBV6-5 and TRBJ1-5; D is possibly TRBD1 (6 bases). V lost 10 bases to trimming and J lost 4 bases, with 20 bases between them. There are 15 residues in the CDR3. Germline lookup yields CDR1 MNHEY and CDR2 SVGAGI. The CDR3 sequence is CATSGGGGTNQPQHF. The CDR3 DNA reads as TGTGCCACCTCTGGCGGGGGGGGCACAAATCAGCCCCAGCATTTT.

The chain recombines TRBV5-5 with TRBJ2-5; possible D gene TRBD2, 5 bases. Germline-derived CDR1 and CDR2 are SGHKS and YYEKEE (reference sequence). The length of the CDR3 is 16 residues. V gave up 4 bases and J gave up 4 bases, with 20 bases separating them. CDR3 residues: CASSDYEIGRGETQYF. Written as DNA, the CDR3 is TGTGCCAGCAGCGACTACGAAATTGGACGAGGAGAGACCCAGTACTTC.

This clone came up a few times. The chain uses TRBV6-5 and TRBJ2-7; D is possibly TRBD1 (6 bases). The CDR3 has 14 residues. CDR1 is MNHEY and CDR2 is SVGAGI in the germline V gene. With 2 bases removed from V and 5 bases from J, the gap between germline ends came to 13 bases. CDR3 sequence (DNA): TGTGCCAGCAGTTACGGAGGACAGAGTCACGAGCAGTACTTC. It specifies CASSYGGQSHEQYF.

CDR3 DNA sequence: TGTGCCAGCAGCTTATGGGGGGGACGCAATCAGCCCCAGCATTTT. Encoded protein: CASSLWGGRNQPQHF. This chain uses TRBV7-2 with TRBJ1-5, with TRBD1 as a possible D gene (5 bases). Germline-derived CDR1 and CDR2 are SGHTA and FQGNSA. CDR3 length equals 15 residues. V shed 2 bases and J shed 2 bases, with 10 bases lying between them.

This clone was counted a few times. This sequence joins TRBV13 and TRBJ2-7; 8 bases match TRBD1. CDR1 is PRHDT, CDR2 FYEKMQ, per germline (reference sequence). This CDR3 is built from 14 residues. V gave up 5 bases and J gave up 3 bases; unmatched junction bases: 6. The CDR3 coding sequence is TGTGCCAGCAGCCGCCCCGGACAGGGCTACGAGCAGTACTTC. As protein: CASSRPGQGYEQYF.

The chain uses TRBV19 and TRBJ2-7, with a weak D call TRBD2 (5 bases). This CDR3 contains 16 residues. Germline CDR1 LNHDA, CDR2 SQIVND (reference sequence). Trimming removed 5 bases at V and 11 bases at J, with 28 bases between. CDR3 residues: CASSVGDPDSRIGKYF. CDR3 coding DNA: TGTGCCAGTAGTGTCGGAGACCCGGACTCTCGTATTGGAAAGTACTTC. The full variable domain, its missing parts supplied by reference TRBV19 and TRBJ2-7, is DGGITQSPKYLFRKEGQNVTLSCEQNLNHDAMYWYRQDPGQGLRLIYYSQIVNDFQKGDIAEGYSVSREKKESFPLTVTSAQKNPTAFYLCASSVGDPDSRIGKYFGPGTRLTVT.

In this sample, this clone turned up once. The CDR3 sequence is CASSSGQGVKRTYGYTF. The CDR3 nucleotides read TGCGCCAGCAGCTCGGGACAGGGGGTAAAGCGTACCTATGGCTACACCTTC. V usage is TRBV5-1 and J usage is TRBJ1-2, with 11 bases identical to TRBD1. The CDR3 sequence is 17 residues long. Trimming removed 3 bases from V and 4 bases from J; junction bases left unmatched: 11. Germline values: CDR1 SGHRS, CDR2 YFSETQ.

The chain carries TRBV9 and TRBJ2-5; TRBD1 might be the D (6 bases). V lost 0 bases and J lost 4, with 13 bases in between. CDR3 size: 15 residues. CDR1 SGDLS and CDR2 YYNGEE come from the germline V gene. This CDR3 reads CASSVGQAGVETQYF. In nucleotides, the CDR3 is TGTGCCAGCAGCGTAGGACAGGCCGGGGTAGAGACCCAGTACTTC.

V is TRBV5-1 and J is TRBJ2-7, with D possibly matching TRBD1 (5 bases). Germline-derived CDR1 and CDR2 are SGHRS and YFSETQ. The CDR3 is 13 amino acids. Trimming left V 4 bases short and J 1 base short, with 9 bases between. The CDR3 loop is CASSRTGSYEQYF. CDR3 sequence (DNA): TGCGCCAGCAGCCGTACAGGATCCTACGAGCAGTACTTC.

V gene TRBV27 combines with J gene TRBJ2-3; D not certain. Germline V CDR1 and CDR2: MNHEY, SMNVEV (reference sequence). The CDR3 consists of 16 residues. Trimming shortened V by 5 bases and J by 2 bases, and 17 bases separated the two germline ends. This CDR3 is CASSPSVSRSTDTQYF. CDR3 DNA: TGTGCCAGCAGTCCGTCGGTTAGCCGATCCACAGATACGCAGTATTTT.

This sequence joins TRBV5-4 and TRBJ2-1, with 10 bases matching TRBD2. The CDR3 sequence is 15 residues long. Germline V gene lookup returns CDR1 SGHNT and CDR2 YYREEE (reference sequence). DNA for the CDR3: TGTGCAGCGGGAGAGGCGAGCGGGGGGGCCGATGAGCAGTTCTTC. Translated: CAAGEASGGADEQFF. Drawing the rest from reference TRBV5-4 and TRBJ2-1, the complete variable domain is ETGVTQSPTHLIKTRGQQVTLRCSSQSGHNTVSWYQQALGQGPQFIFQYYREEENGRGNFPPRFSGLQFPNYSSELNVNALELDDSALYLCAAGEASGGADEQFFGPGTRLTVL.

V gene TRBV2 combines with J gene TRBJ2-7, with 9 bases identical to TRBD1. Germline CDR1 SNHLY, CDR2 FYNNEI. The V gene end was trimmed by 4 bases and the J gene end by 6 bases; junction bases not matched to a gene: 7. The CDR3 runs 14 residues. The CDR3 spells CASSVDTGGGEQYF. The CDR3 DNA reads as TGTGCCAGCAGTGTTGATACAGGGGGCGGCGAGCAGTACTTC.

The rearrangement uses TRBV29-1 and TRBJ1-1; 8 positions match TRBD1. The J segment lost 12 bases and the V segment lost 4 bases, leaving 10 bases of the junction unmatched. Germline V gives CDR1 SQVTM, CDR2 ANQGSEA. The CDR3 is 12 amino acids. DNA of the CDR3: TGCAGCGTTGGGTTCGGCAGGGGGCAAACTTTCTTT. It is translated as CSVGFGRGQTFF. Together with reference TRBV29-1 and TRBJ1-1, the CDR3 gives the full variable domain: SAVISQKPSRDICQRGTSLTIQCQVDSQVTMMFWYRQQPGQSLTLIATANQGSEATYESGFVIDKFPISRPNLTFSTLTVSNMSPEDSSIYLCSVGFGRGQTFFGQGTRLTVV.

The rearrangement joins TRBV5-1 to TRBJ2-3; D not certain. The V end was cut by 1 base, the J end by 0 bases, with 9 bases between. The CDR3 runs to 15 residues. Germline CDR1 and CDR2: SGHRS and YFSETQ. The CDR3 sequence: CASSLSGSSTDTQYF. Here the CDR3 DNA reads TGCGCCAGCAGCTTGTCCGGTTCTAGCACAGATACGCAGTATTTT.

A remark on this clone: An end of the junction differs from the germline gene, which may be a read error. Other DNA sequences within the sample encode an identical CDR3. The chain carries TRBV11-2 and TRBJ2-3; D may be TRBD2 (5 bases). This CDR3 is 15 amino acids long. Germline lookup yields CDR1 SGHAT and CDR2 FQNNGV. Here the CDR3 reads CASSLDRGYTDTQYF. CDR3 nucleotides: TGCGCCAGCAGCTTAGATCGAGGGTACACAGATACGCAGTATTTT.

The chain is built from TRBV5-1 and TRBJ1-3; 7 positions match TRBD1. Germline trimming cut 0 bases from V and 3 bases from J; bases unmatched to any gene: 9. Germline V gene sequence: CDR1 SGHRS, CDR2 YFSETQ. This CDR3 is 17 amino acids long. CDR3 region: CASSLEGAGKFGNTIYF. The CDR3 DNA is TGCGCCAGCAGCTTGGAGGGGGCCGGGAAGTTTGGAAACACCATATATTTT.